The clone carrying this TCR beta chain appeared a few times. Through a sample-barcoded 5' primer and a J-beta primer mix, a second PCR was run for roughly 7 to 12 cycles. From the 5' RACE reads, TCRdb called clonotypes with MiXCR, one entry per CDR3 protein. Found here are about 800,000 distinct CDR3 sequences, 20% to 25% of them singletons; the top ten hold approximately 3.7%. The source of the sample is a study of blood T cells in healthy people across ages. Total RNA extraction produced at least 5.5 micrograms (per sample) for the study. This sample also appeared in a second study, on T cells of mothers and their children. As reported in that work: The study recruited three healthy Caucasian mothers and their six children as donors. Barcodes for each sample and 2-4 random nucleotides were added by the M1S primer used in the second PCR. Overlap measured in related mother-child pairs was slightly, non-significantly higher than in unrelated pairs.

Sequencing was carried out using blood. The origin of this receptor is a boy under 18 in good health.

The CDR3 is CASSKGDAGNTIYF. In nucleotides, the CDR3 is TGTGCCAGCAGCAAAGGGGATGCTGGAAACACCATATATTTT. The J gene is TRBJ1-3, the V gene TRBV21-1. TRBV21-1 is listed as a pseudogene. This CDR3 comprises 14 residues.